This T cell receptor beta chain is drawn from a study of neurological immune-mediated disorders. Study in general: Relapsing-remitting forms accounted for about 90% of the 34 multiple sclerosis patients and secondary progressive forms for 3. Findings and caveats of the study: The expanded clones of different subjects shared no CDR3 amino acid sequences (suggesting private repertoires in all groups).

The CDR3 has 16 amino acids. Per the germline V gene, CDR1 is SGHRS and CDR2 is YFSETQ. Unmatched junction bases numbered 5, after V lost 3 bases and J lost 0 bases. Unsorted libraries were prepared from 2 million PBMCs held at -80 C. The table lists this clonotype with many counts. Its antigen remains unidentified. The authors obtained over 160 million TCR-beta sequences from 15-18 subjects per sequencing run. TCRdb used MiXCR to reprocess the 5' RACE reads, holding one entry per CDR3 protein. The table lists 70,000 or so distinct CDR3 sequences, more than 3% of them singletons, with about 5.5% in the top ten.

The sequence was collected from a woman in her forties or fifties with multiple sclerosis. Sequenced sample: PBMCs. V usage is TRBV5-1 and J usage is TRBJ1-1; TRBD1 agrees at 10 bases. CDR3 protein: CASSWTGGPVNTEAFF. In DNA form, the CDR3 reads TGCGCCAGCAGCTGGACAGGGGGACCTGTGAACACTGAAGCTTTCTTT.